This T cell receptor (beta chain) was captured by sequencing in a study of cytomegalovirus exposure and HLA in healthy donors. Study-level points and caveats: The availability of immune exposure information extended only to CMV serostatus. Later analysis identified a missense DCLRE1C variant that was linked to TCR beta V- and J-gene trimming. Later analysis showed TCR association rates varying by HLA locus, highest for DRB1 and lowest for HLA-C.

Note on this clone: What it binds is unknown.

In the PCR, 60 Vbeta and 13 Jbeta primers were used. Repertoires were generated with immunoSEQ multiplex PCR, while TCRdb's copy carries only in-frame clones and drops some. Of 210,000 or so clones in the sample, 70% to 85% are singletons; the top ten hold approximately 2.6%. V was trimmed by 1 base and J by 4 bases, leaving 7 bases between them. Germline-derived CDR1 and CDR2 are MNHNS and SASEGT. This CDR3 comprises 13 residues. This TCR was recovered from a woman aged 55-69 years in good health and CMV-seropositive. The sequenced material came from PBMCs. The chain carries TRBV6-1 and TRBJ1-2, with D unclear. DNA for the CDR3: TGTGCCAGCAGTGAAGAAAACAGCTATGGCTACACCTTC. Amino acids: CASSEENSYGYTF.